One and the same sample provided the 23 T cell receptor beta chains below, sequenced in a study of T-cell memory formation after mild COVID-19. Via MiXCR, TCRdb re-called the 5' RACE reads, giving one row per CDR3 protein. The table lists under 150,000 distinct CDR3 sequences, approximately 21% of them singletons. Sequencing input: PBMCs or a T cell subset sorted from them (not recorded which). The receptors originated from a man between 18 and 35 years old who had mild COVID-19 (a few samples of this study predate the infection). Cell type and time point are not known.

The chain combines TRBV5-1 with TRBJ1-5; no reliable D call. Trimming took off 0 bases at V and 6 bases at J, with 4 bases between the two ends. The CDR3 is 12 residues long. CDR1 SGHRS and CDR2 YFSETQ come from the germline V gene. As DNA, the CDR3 is TGCGCCAGCAGCTTGGACCTTCAGCCCCAGCATTTT. The encoded protein is CASSLDLQPQHF. Supplemented by reference TRBV5-1 and TRBJ1-5, the full variable domain reads KAGVTQTPRYLIKTRGQQVTLSCSPISGHRSVSWYQQTPGQGLQFLFEYFSETQRNKGNFPGRFSGRQFSNSRSEMNVSTLELGDSALYLCASSLDLQPQHFGDGTRLSIL.

This clonotype was counted a few times. V and J are TRBV5-1 and TRBJ1-4; TRBD1 agrees at 7 bases. Germline-derived CDR1 and CDR2 are SGHRS and YFSETQ. V shed 3 bases and J 8 bases; nucleotides not matched to a gene: 4. The CDR3 loop spans 13 amino acids. The CDR3 here is CASSSGTDEKLFF. The CDR3 DNA sequence: TGCGCCAGCAGCTCCGGGACAGACGAAAAACTGTTTTTT.

CDR3 amino acids: CASRSFTGGTEAFF. DNA for the CDR3: TGTGCCAGCAGATCATTTACAGGGGGCACTGAAGCTTTCTTT. J is TRBJ1-1 and V is TRBV6-2 or TRBV6-3; 8 bases agree with TRBD1. Germline lookup yields CDR1 MNHEY and CDR2 SVGEGT. The CDR3 sequence is 14 residues long. V was pared by 6 bases and J by 4 bases, with 7 bases of the junction left unmatched.

This chain connects TRBV6-5 to TRBJ1-5; D is possibly TRBD1 (6 bases). V was clipped by 5 bases and J by 0 bases, with 17 bases between them. Germline V gene sequence: CDR1 MNHEY, CDR2 SVGAGI. CDR3 length equals 17 residues. This CDR3 is CASSRSGQPYSNQPQHF. CDR3 bases: TGTGCCAGCAGTAGATCCGGACAGCCCTATAGCAATCAGCCCCAGCATTTT.

This clonotype was recorded a few times. The V gene is TRBV6-2 or TRBV6-3, the J gene TRBJ2-7; 7 bases are shared with TRBD2. Looked up from germline, CDR1 is MNHEY and CDR2 is SVGEGT. After removal of 6 bases from V and 2 bases from J, the junction contained 7 bases not matched to a gene. The CDR3 covers 14 residues. The CDR3 DNA reads as TGTGCCAGCAGCCAGCGGGGTCCTCCCTACGAGCAGTACTTC. This gives the protein CASSQRGPPYEQYF.

This clonotype has just a few counts. The V gene is TRBV28, the J gene TRBJ2-3; a weak D match, TRBD2 (7 bases). V was pared by 11 bases and J by 4 bases, with 13 bases between. The CDR3 runs 12 residues. Germline V gene data show CDR1 as MDHEN and CDR2 as SYDVKM. CDR3 residues: CAGGGFSDTQYF. CDR3 DNA sequence: TGTGCCGGCGGGGGCTTCTCAGATACGCAGTATTTT.

This clonotype has more than one count but fewer than ten. This rearrangement joins TRBV19 to TRBJ1-5, with D unresolved. Germline lookup yields CDR1 LNHDA and CDR2 SQIVND (reference sequence). Trimming left V 5 bases short and J 3 bases short, with 17 bases between. The CDR3 has 16 residues. CDR3 loop: CASSSSGDSSNQPQHF. CDR3 coding DNA: TGTGCCAGTAGTTCTAGCGGCGACTCTTCCAATCAGCCCCAGCATTTT.

This clonotype appeared a few times. This rearrangement joins TRBV11-2 to TRBJ2-4, with D unclear. Deletions cut 5 bases from V and 0 bases from J, with 14 bases between. The CDR3 extends over 16 amino acids. In germline, CDR1 is SGHAT, CDR2 FQNNGV. The CDR3: CASSGSLLLAKNIQYF. CDR3 DNA sequence: TGTGCCAGCAGCGGTAGCCTCTTATTAGCCAAAAACATTCAGTACTTC.

The J gene is TRBJ2-1, the V gene TRBV5-8; 7 positions match TRBD1. V dropped 4 bases and J dropped 9; count of bases not matched to a gene: 10. The CDR3 consists of 14 residues. CDR1 is SGHTS and CDR2 is YDEGEE in the germline V gene. The CDR3 sequence: CASSPGTEGGEQFF. The CDR3 DNA reads TGTGCCAGCAGCCCAGGGACAGAAGGAGGTGAGCAGTTCTTC. Together with reference TRBV5-8 and TRBJ2-1, the CDR3 gives the full variable domain: EAGVTQSPTHLIKTRGQQATLRCSPISGHTSVYWYQQALGLGLQFLLWYDEGEERNRGNFPPRFSGRQFPNYSSELNVNALELEDSALYLCASSPGTEGGEQFFGPGTRLTVL.

The rearrangement links TRBV19 to TRBJ2-1, with 10 bases lining up with TRBD2. V trimming: 7 bases; J trimming: 4 bases; junction bases outside the gene matches: 7. The CDR3 spans 15 residues. The V gene's germline CDR1 is LNHDA and CDR2 SQIVND (reference sequence). CDR3 in amino acids: CASTVAGGPYNEQFF. The CDR3 DNA sequence: TGTGCCAGTACCGTAGCGGGGGGTCCTTACAATGAGCAGTTCTTC.

In its sample, this clonotype was seen a few times. This chain connects TRBV10-3 to TRBJ2-7; 8 nucleotides align to TRBD2. CDR3 length equals 13 residues. J lost 5 bases, V lost 2 bases, and 2 bases had no gene match. CDR1 and CDR2 (germline): ENHRY, SYGVKD. CDR3 nucleotide sequence: TGTGCCATCAGTGAGACCGGGAGGGACGAGCAGTACGTC. Its protein is CAISETGRDEQYV.

This CDR3 reads CASSGGEVRTGGSYNEQFF. The CDR3 DNA is TGTGCCAGCAGTGGAGGGGAGGTTAGAACAGGGGGCTCCTACAATGAGCAGTTCTTC. The chain employs TRBV6-1 and TRBJ2-1; 8 positions agree with TRBD1. The CDR3 sequence is 19 residues long. J was trimmed by 0 bases and V by 4 bases; bases with no gene match: 14. CDR1 is MNHNS and CDR2 is SASEGT in the germline V gene.

The CDR3 DNA reads TGTGCCAGCAGCCTAGGACTGGACAGGGGGCTAGAGGATGAAAAACTGTTTTTT. Translation: CASSLGLDRGLEDEKLFF. This sequence joins TRBV7-2 and TRBJ1-4; 11 nucleotides align to TRBD1. Germline values: CDR1 SGHTA, CDR2 FQGNSA. CDR3 length: 18 residues. The junction had 14 bases not matched to a gene; V was cut back by 5 bases and J by 6 bases.

The rearrangement uses TRBV5-1 and TRBJ1-2, with 11 bases matching TRBD1. This CDR3 region has 16 residues. CDR1 is SGHRS, CDR2 YFSETQ, per germline. The junction had 11 bases not matched to a gene; V was cut back by 6 bases and J by 4 bases. The CDR3 sequence is CASKSSSGTGGYGYTF. The CDR3 DNA sequence: TGCGCCAGCAAATCCAGCTCCGGGACAGGGGGCTATGGCTACACCTTC.

The chain employs TRBV6-2 or TRBV6-3 and TRBJ2-2; 9 positions match TRBD1. The V gene's germline CDR1 is MNHEY and CDR2 SVGEGT. Trimming cost V 10 bases and J 1 base; bases outside gene matches: 13. The CDR3 is made up of 17 amino acids. Here the CDR3 DNA reads TGTGCCACCAGGAAAGGGACAGGGACCGAGAACACCGGGGAGCTGTTTTTT. Translated, it gives CATRKGTGTENTGELFF.

The V gene is TRBV4-3, the J gene TRBJ2-2; perhaps TRBD1 as D (5 bases). There are 15 residues in the CDR3. From germline, CDR1 is LGHNA and CDR2 YSLEER. The V gene lost 0 bases and the J gene lost 6 bases, with 11 bases spanning the gap. The CDR3: CASSQDLGAAGELFF. The CDR3 coding sequence is TGCGCCAGCAGCCAAGATCTAGGGGCGGCCGGGGAGCTGTTTTTT.

This clonotype has more than one count but fewer than ten. V usage is TRBV2 and J usage is TRBJ2-5, with 10 bases that match TRBD2. In germline, CDR1 is SNHLY, CDR2 FYNNEI. This CDR3 region has 15 residues. With V trimmed by 1 base and J by 4 bases, 3 bases remained unmatched. The CDR3 reads CASSEGSGGIETQYF. Here the CDR3 DNA reads TGTGCCAGCAGTGAAGGTAGCGGGGGGATAGAGACCCAGTACTTC.

The chain links TRBV5-5 to TRBJ2-7; possible D gene TRBD1, 6 bases. Germline-derived CDR1 and CDR2 are SGHKS and YYEKEE (reference sequence). Trimming removed 4 bases at V and 0 bases at J, with 11 bases between. The length of the CDR3 is 14 residues. Here the CDR3 reads CASSRTETSYEQYF. The CDR3 DNA is TGTGCCAGCAGCCGGACAGAGACCTCCTACGAGCAGTACTTC.

The CDR3 protein is CASRSTGLGTDTQYF. DNA for the CDR3: TGTGCCAGCAGGTCTACAGGGTTGGGCACAGATACGCAGTATTTT. This sequence joins TRBV12-3 or TRBV12-4 and TRBJ2-3; perhaps TRBD1 as D (6 bases). The CDR3 contains 15 residues. Trimming stripped 6 bases from V and 1 base from J, with 14 bases between.

The chain recombines TRBV12-3 or TRBV12-4 with TRBJ1-4; D remains ambiguous. The CDR3 has 13 amino acids. V was shortened by 6 bases and J by 2 bases, with 7 bases between the two germline ends. CDR3 sequence (DNA): TGTGCCAGCAGCTTATCGACTAATGAAAAACTGTTTTTT. The encoded protein is CASSLSTNEKLFF.

This clonotype was counted a few times. The V gene is TRBV28, the J gene TRBJ2-1; TRBD1 agrees at 9 bases. CDR3 length: 15 residues. Per germline, CDR1 MDHEN and CDR2 SYDVKM. V lost 7 bases to trimming and J lost 6 bases; unmatched junction nucleotides: 10. CDR3 loop: CASITGTGYINEQFF. In nucleotides, the CDR3 is TGTGCCAGCATCACCGGGACAGGGTATATCAATGAGCAGTTCTTC.

This chain joins TRBV5-6 and TRBJ2-7, with 10 bases identical to TRBD1. Germline CDR1 reads SGHDT; CDR2 reads YYEEEE. The CDR3 contains 12 residues. V was pared by 6 bases and J by 4 bases, with 1 base of the junction left unmatched. CDR3 protein: CASTGQGYEQYF. CDR3 nucleotide sequence: TGTGCCAGCACGGGACAGGGGTACGAGCAGTACTTC.

In its sample, this clonotype was seen a few times. The gene calls are TRBV3-1 and TRBJ2-3; perhaps TRBD1 as D (6 bases). Germline loops: CDR1 LGHDT, CDR2 YNNKEL (reference sequence). The length of the CDR3 is 13 residues. The germline V and J ends were trimmed by 4 bases and 5 bases, with 10 bases remaining between them. The CDR3 here is CASSPDREDTQYF. In DNA form, the CDR3 reads TGTGCCAGCAGCCCGGACAGAGAAGATACGCAGTATTTT.